The TCR beta chain described here comes from a study of blood T cell repertoires in COVID-19. Study information: There were acute and convalescent COVID-19 samples, and they came from the United States, Italy and Spain. Nucleic acid was either cDNA or gDNA, and it came from T cells, B-cell-depleted T cells, or PBMCs.

How the authors handled the data: Estimates of nucleated cell counts were drawn from the amplification of reference gene primers. Libraries were prepared by immunoSEQ multiplex PCR; TCRdb keeps only in-frame clonotypes and omits some of them. V and J calls and clone size follow that table, whereas D and trimming were derived from the DNA. Among roughly 80,000 clones listed, 84% were seen once. This clone showed up just a few times. There are 16 residues in the CDR3. With V trimmed by 3 bases and J by 3 bases, 8 bases remained unmatched. Looked up from germline, CDR1 is SEHNR and CDR2 is FQNEAQ (reference sequence).

The clonotype originates from a human donor in a cohort sampled during active COVID-19. The chain carries TRBV7-9 and TRBJ1-2, with 9 bases matching TRBD1. What was sequenced was peripheral blood. The CDR3 spells CASSFRGQGIDYGYTF. Written as DNA, the CDR3 is TGTGCCAGCAGCTTCCGTGGACAGGGGATTGACTATGGCTACACCTTC.